This TCR beta chain was obtained from a study of blood T cells in healthy people across ages (dated by TCRdb to between 2015 and 2017). Study-wide context: In model experiments, template switching captured roughly one uniquely barcoded TCR beta cDNA molecule for every two T cells. To avoid experimental bias, donors of different ages were spread randomly across the sequencing lanes. The study measured age-related changes in TCR beta repertoire diversity using deep sequencing normalized with unique cDNA molecular identifiers. The study analyzed two additional independent replicas of 1 million unique cDNA reads from the same blood draw for two donors, one aged 18 to 30 and one aged 80 or older. Four age groups were formed from the donors: young (average about 15 years), middle-aged (around 40), aged (62) and long-lived (about 80).

V sheds 4 bases and J sheds 4 bases, leaving 16 bases between their ends. According to the germline V gene, CDR1 reads MGHRA and CDR2 reads YSYEKL. Including cysteine and phenylalanine, the CDR3 has 15 amino acids. The CDR3 DNA has 45 bases and is translated from base 1. With regard to this clonotype: Its binding antigen is unknown. No base-level quality is on record; no much larger clone is a single base apart.

Libraries came from 5' RACE. Sequencing was performed on an Illumina HiSeq 2500. A second PCR of about 6 to 11 cycles was performed with a sample-barcoded 5' primer and a J-beta primer mix. Each TCR beta cDNA molecule received a unique molecular identifier from a template-switch 5' adaptor carrying 12 random nucleotides. Each sample yielded at least 3 million CDR3-containing paired-end reads. First-strand cDNA synthesis was performed from all RNA using the Mint cDNA synthesis kit, with priming by a TRBC-specific oligonucleotide. Following uracil-DNA glycosylase treatment, a first 18-cycle PCR with universal primers M1SS and BC2_uni_R was performed on all cDNA. Per the original workflow: Normalization of each sample was performed by random selection of 1 million high-quality reads, each carrying a distinct molecular identifier. Reads sharing molecular identifiers were discarded rather than binned into consensus sequences. CDR3 identification, clonotype clustering and error correction used MiTCR with a Q25 quality threshold and the strictest error-elimination algorithm. Lower-bound total TCR beta diversity was estimated with a nonparametric unseen species model using Euler transformation. The raw public data were reprocessed by TCRdb itself: fastp quality trimming at Q25, MiXCR clonotype calling, in-frame beta chains only. Identical CDR3 protein sequences are pooled into one entry, listed with their most common genes and DNA. These V and J calls rely on TCRdb rather than the paper's analysis. Recorded for this sample are roughly 1,300,000 distinct CDR3 sequences; around 59% of them occurred a single time. Over 5.5% of the sample belongs to the ten largest clones.

Systemically healthy Caucasian individuals from Russia, 39 in total and aged about 6 to 90 years, were included as donors. Around 10 milliliters of peripheral blood were drawn from each donor into EDTA-treated Vacutainer tubes. PBMCs were isolated by Ficoll-Paque density-gradient centrifugation, with at least 6 million obtained per sample. Total RNA was extracted from PBMCs with Trizol reagent, with at least 5 micrograms obtained per sample. For every donor, flow cytometry on a PBMC aliquot measured the percentage of naive CD45RAhigh/CD27high T cells. The research as a whole found: Estimates of total diversity based on one million sequenced T cells were regarded as lower bounds and as underestimates. Bulk unsorted PBMC profiling prevented conclusive comparison of naive and antigen-experienced compartments. Observed TCR beta diversity correlated strongly with the percentage of naive T cells measured by flow cytometry. Compared with the aged group, the long-lived group had more naive CD4+ T cells, fewer expanded clones and increased TCR diversity, a pattern suggesting age selection. Donor CMV infection status was unknown, potentially confounding age-related changes in expanded clonotypes. Observed TCR beta diversity per million T cells fell roughly linearly with age, and a significant reduction was already apparent by age approximately 41.

This sequence originates from a man younger than 35 in good health. Material: blood. The chain links TRBV4-1 with TRBJ1-2; the D gene is not confidently resolved. The CDR3 reads CASSRTRADLYGYTF. The DNA sequence reads TGCGCCAGCAGCCGCACGCGGGCCGACCTCTATGGCTACACCTTC.